The 18 T cell receptor gamma chains listed next were all sequenced from one sample in a study of gammadelta T cells in human blood. TCRdb re-called clones from the RT-PCR reads using CATT. The profile shows 150 to 250 gamma-chain clones, roughly 53% of them singletons. The sample consisted of Vgamma9Vdelta2 gamma-delta T cells from adult blood. These receptor sequences come from a human donor.

Concerning this clone itself: A single base is all that separates this from a far larger clone, so a read error is likely. This rearrangement joins TRGV9 to TRGJP. Germline CDR1 is GITISATS and CDR2 is ISYDGTV (reference sequence). The CDR3 runs to 16 residues. The chain's CDR3 is CALWEPEELGKKIMVF. The DNA for the CDR3 is TGTGCCTTGTGGGAGCCAGAAGAGTTGGGCAAAAAAATCATGGTATTT.

Within the sample, this clone is large. The J gene is TRGJP, the V gene TRGV9. The CDR3 totals 16 residues. The junction had 6 bases not matched to a gene; V was cut back by 3 bases and J by 7 bases. Germline V gene data show CDR1 as GITISATS and CDR2 as ISYDGTV (reference sequence). The CDR3 loop reads CALWEKRELGKKIKVF. The DNA for the CDR3 is TGTGCCTTGTGGGAGAAAAGGGAGTTGGGCAAAAAAATCAAGGTATTT.

About this clone itself: A far more abundant clone sits one base away, making this likely a read error. V is TRGV9 and J is TRGJ1 or TRGJ2. The CDR3 length is 13 residues. Per the germline V gene, CDR1 is GITISATS and CDR2 is ISYDGTV (reference sequence). The CDR3 coding sequence is TGTGCCGTGTGGGAGGTGCAGGATTATAAGAAACTCTTT. Protein: CAVWEVQDYKKLF.

Worth noting for this clone: With only one base between it and a far larger clone, this is likely a read error. The V gene is TRGV9, the J gene TRGJ1 or TRGJ2. The CDR3 loop spans 15 amino acids. CDR1 is GITISATS and CDR2 is ISYDGTV in the germline V gene (reference sequence). The CDR3 protein is CALCEARNFYYKKLF. The CDR3 DNA sequence: TGTGCCTTGTGTGAGGCGCGAAATTTTTATTATAAGAAACTCTTT.

This clone appeared a few times. The chain employs TRGV9 and TRGJP. The CDR3 totals 17 residues. The germline gives CDR1 GITISATS, CDR2 ISYDGTV (reference sequence). Trimming at V came to 0 bases and at J to 7 bases, leaving 6 bases not matched to a gene. The CDR3: CALWEVHNELGKKIKVF. The CDR3 DNA reads as TGTGCCTTGTGGGAGGTGCATAACGAGTTGGGCAAAAAAATCAAGGTATTT.

In regard to this clone: This probably arose from a read error, given a far larger clone one base away. This chain joins TRGV9 and TRGJP. This CDR3 has 18 amino acids. In germline, CDR1 is GITISATS, CDR2 ISYDGTV (reference sequence). The CDR3 spells CAMWEALGQELGKKIKVF. The CDR3 DNA sequence: TGTGCCATGTGGGAGGCCCTCGGGCAAGAGTTGGGCAAAAAAATCAAGGTATTT.

For this clone: This sequence is one base from a far larger clone and is likely a read error. V gene TRGV9 combines with J gene TRGJP. Germline CDR1 reads GITISATS; CDR2 reads ISYDGTV (reference sequence). The CDR3 consists of 16 residues. With V trimmed by 2 bases and J by 7 bases, 5 bases remained unmatched. The CDR3: CALWEGKELGKKIKVF. CDR3 DNA sequence: TGTGCCTTGTGGGAGGGCAAGGAGTTGGGCAAAAAAATCAAGGTATTT.

In its sample, this clone is large. V gene TRGV9 combines with J gene TRGJP. V was clipped by 3 bases and J by 4 bases; unmatched bases: 3. Germline assignment: CDR1 GITISATS and CDR2 ISYDGTV (reference sequence). This CDR3 spans 16 amino acids. The CDR3 sequence is CALWEHQELGKKIKVF. For the CDR3, the DNA is TGTGCCTTGTGGGAGCATCAAGAGTTGGGCAAAAAAATCAAGGTATTT.

On this clone itself: Since a far larger clone is one base different, this is likely a read error. Other nucleotide sequences from this sample produce the same CDR3. The rearrangement uses TRGV9 and TRGJP. V lost 1 base to trimming and J lost 4 bases; unmatched junction nucleotides: 1. CDR1 is GITISATS and CDR2 is ISYDGTV in the germline V gene (reference sequence). The CDR3 has 16 amino acids. CDR3 loop: CALWEVQELGKKIKVF. CDR3 coding DNA: TGTGCCTTGTGGGAGGTACAAGAGTTGGGCAAAAAAATCAAGGTATTT.

This clone is large in the sample. Distinct nucleotide sequences in the sample also encode this CDR3. The V and J genes are TRGV9 and TRGJP. Unmatched junction bases numbered 2, after V lost 0 bases and J lost 6 bases. Germline CDR1 reads GITISATS; CDR2 reads ISYDGTV (reference sequence). The length of the CDR3 is 16 residues. This chain's CDR3 is CALWEVRELGKKIKVF. In DNA form, the CDR3 reads TGTGCCTTGTGGGAGGTGCGAGAGTTGGGCAAAAAAATCAAGGTATTT.

With regard to this clone: This likely traces to a read error, being one base from a far larger clone. V is TRGV9 and J is TRGJP. This CDR3 spans 16 amino acids. Germline-derived CDR1 and CDR2 are GITISATS and ISYDGTV (reference sequence). The CDR3 DNA reads as TGTGCCGTGTGGGAGGCACAAGAGTTGGGCAAAAAAATCAAGGTATTT. As protein: CAVWEAQELGKKIKVF.

Concerning this clone itself: This probably arose from a read error, given a far larger clone one base away. Other nucleotide sequences from this sample produce the same CDR3. The chain links TRGV9 to TRGJP. This CDR3 comprises 19 residues. CDR1 is GITISATS and CDR2 is ISYDGTV in the germline V gene (reference sequence). After removal of 1 base from V and 7 bases from J, the junction contained 13 bases not matched to a gene. The CDR3 coding sequence is TGTGCCTTGTGGGAGGTAAACGCGGGCCCGGAGTTGGGCAAAAAAATCAAGGTATTT. As protein: CALWEVNAGPELGKKIKVF.

In this sample, this clone turned up a few times. A far more abundant clone sits one base away, making this likely a read error. Other DNA variants within this sample encode the same CDR3. This chain links TRGV9 with TRGJP. The J segment lost 9 bases and the V segment lost 1 base, leaving 6 bases of the junction unmatched. Germline CDR1 GITISATS, CDR2 ISYDGTV (reference sequence). CDR3 length equals 16 residues. In nucleotides, the CDR3 is TGTGCCTTGTGGGAGGTACACTTGTTGGGCAAAAAAATCAAGGTATTT. Translated, it gives CALWEVHLLGKKIKVF.

In its sample, this clone is hyperexpanded. The sample contains more than one DNA sequence encoding this CDR3. The chain recombines TRGV9 with TRGJP. The CDR3 is made up of 16 amino acids. V dropped 2 bases and J dropped 4; count of bases not matched to a gene: 2. Germline V lookup: CDR1 GITISATS, CDR2 ISYDGTV (reference sequence). CDR3 sequence: CALWEAQELGKKIKVF. The CDR3 nucleotides are TGTGCCTTGTGGGAGGCACAAGAGTTGGGCAAAAAAATCAAGGTATTT.

In this sample, this clone is large. One end of the junction does not line up with germline, which may come from a read error. The chain recombines TRGV9 with TRGJP. The CDR3 is 16 amino acids. CDR1 and CDR2 from the germline V gene are GITISATS and ISYDGTV (reference sequence). The CDR3 sequence is CALWEAQELGKKNKVF. CDR3 in DNA: TGTGCCTTGTGGGAAGCGCAAGAGTTGGGCAAAAAAAACAAGGTATTT.

This clone has only one observation. This likely stems from a read error, as it lies one base from a far larger clone. The V and J genes are TRGV9 and TRGJP. The CDR3 covers 17 residues. In germline, CDR1 is GITISATS, CDR2 ISYDGTV (reference sequence). DNA for the CDR3: TGTGCCTTGTGGGAGGCCCATCAAGAGTTGGGCGAAAAAATCAAGGTATTT. It specifies CALWEAHQELGEKIKVF.

This clone has only one observation. This likely traces to a read error, being one base from a far larger clone. This chain connects TRGV9 to TRGJP. CDR1 is GITISATS, CDR2 ISYDGTV, per germline (reference sequence). CDR3 size: 16 residues. The CDR3 bases are TGTGCCTTGTGGGAGGTTATAGAGTTGGACAAAAAAATCAAGGTATTT. It codes for CALWEVIELDKKIKVF.

To note about this clone: A far larger clone is off by one base, so a read error is likely. The chain links TRGV9 to TRGJ1 or TRGJ2. The CDR3 is 15 residues long. CDR1 and CDR2 from the germline V gene are GITISATS and ISYDGTV (reference sequence). The CDR3 nucleotides read TGTGCCATGTGGACGACAACCAAGAATTATTATAAGAAACTCTTT. Translating it yields CAMWTTTKNYYKKLF.